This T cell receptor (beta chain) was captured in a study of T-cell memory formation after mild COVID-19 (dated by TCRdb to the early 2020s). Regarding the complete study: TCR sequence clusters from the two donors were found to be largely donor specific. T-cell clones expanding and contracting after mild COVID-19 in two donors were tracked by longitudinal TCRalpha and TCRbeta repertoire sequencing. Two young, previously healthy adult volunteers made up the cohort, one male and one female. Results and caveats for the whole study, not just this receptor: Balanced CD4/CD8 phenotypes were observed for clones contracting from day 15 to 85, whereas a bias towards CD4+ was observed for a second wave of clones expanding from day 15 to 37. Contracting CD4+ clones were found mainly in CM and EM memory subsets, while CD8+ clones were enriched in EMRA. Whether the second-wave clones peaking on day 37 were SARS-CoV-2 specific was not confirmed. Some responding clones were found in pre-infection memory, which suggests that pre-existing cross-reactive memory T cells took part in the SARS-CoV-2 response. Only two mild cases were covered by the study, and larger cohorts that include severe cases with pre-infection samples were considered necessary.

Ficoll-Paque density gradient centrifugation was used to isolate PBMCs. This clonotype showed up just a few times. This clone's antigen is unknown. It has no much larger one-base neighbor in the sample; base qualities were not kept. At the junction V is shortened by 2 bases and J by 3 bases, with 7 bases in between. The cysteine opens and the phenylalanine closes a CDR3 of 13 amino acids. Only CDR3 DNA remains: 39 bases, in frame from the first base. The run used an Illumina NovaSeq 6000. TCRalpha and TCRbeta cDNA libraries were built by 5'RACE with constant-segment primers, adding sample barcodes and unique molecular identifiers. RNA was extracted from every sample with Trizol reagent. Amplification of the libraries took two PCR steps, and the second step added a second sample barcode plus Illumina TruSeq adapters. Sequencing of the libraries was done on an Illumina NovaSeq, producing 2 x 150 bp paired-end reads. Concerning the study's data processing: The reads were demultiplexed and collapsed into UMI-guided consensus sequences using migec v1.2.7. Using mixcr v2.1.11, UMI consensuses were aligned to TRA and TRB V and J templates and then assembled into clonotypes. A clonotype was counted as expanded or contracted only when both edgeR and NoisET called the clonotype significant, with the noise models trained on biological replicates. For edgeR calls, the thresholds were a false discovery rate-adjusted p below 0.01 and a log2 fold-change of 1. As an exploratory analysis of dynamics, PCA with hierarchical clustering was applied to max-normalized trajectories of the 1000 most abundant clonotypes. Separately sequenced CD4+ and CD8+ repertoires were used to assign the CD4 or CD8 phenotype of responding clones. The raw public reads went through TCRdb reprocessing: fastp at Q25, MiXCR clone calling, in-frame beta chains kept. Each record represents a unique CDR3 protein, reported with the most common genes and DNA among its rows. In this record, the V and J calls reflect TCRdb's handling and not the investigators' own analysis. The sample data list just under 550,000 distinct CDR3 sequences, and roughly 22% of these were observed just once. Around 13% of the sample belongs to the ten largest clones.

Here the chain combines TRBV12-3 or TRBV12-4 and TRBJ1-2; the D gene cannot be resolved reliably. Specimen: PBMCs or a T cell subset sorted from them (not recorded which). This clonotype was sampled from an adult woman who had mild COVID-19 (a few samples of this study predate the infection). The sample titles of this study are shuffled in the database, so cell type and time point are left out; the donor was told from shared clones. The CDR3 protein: CASSLLIYYGYTF. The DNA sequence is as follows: TGTGCCAGCAGTTTACTGATCTACTATGGCTACACCTTC.